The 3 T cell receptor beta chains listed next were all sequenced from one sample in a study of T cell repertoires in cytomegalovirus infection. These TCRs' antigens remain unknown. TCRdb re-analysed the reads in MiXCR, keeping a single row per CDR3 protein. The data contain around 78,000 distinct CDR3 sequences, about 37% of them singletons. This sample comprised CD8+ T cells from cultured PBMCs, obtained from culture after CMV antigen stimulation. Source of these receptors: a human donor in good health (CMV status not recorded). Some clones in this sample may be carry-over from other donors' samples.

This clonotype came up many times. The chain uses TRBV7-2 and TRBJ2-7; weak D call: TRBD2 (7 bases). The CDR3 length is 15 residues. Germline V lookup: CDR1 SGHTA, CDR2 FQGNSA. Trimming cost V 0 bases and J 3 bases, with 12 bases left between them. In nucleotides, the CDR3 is TGTGCCAGCAGCTTAGCCGGCGGGGGCAGCTACGAGCAGTACTTC. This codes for CASSLAGGGSYEQYF.

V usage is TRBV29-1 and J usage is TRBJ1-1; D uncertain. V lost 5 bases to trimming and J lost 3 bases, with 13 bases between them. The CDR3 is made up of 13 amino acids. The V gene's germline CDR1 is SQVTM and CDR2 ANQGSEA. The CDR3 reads CSVTRDGDTEAFF. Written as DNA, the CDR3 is TGCAGCGTTACCCGCGACGGGGACACTGAAGCTTTCTTT.

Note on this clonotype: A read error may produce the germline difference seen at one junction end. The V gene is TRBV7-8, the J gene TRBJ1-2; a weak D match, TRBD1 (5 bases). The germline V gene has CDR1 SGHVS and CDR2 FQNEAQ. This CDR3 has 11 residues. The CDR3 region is CASSYWDDVSF. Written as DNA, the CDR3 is TGTGCCAGCAGCTACTGGGACGACGTCTCCTTC. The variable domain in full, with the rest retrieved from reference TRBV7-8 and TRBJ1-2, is GAGVSQSPRYKVAKRGQDVALRCDPISGHVSLFWYQQALGQGPEFLTYFQNEAQLDKSGLPSDRFFAERPEGSVSTLKIQRTQQEDSAVYLCASSYWDDVSFGSGTRLTVV.